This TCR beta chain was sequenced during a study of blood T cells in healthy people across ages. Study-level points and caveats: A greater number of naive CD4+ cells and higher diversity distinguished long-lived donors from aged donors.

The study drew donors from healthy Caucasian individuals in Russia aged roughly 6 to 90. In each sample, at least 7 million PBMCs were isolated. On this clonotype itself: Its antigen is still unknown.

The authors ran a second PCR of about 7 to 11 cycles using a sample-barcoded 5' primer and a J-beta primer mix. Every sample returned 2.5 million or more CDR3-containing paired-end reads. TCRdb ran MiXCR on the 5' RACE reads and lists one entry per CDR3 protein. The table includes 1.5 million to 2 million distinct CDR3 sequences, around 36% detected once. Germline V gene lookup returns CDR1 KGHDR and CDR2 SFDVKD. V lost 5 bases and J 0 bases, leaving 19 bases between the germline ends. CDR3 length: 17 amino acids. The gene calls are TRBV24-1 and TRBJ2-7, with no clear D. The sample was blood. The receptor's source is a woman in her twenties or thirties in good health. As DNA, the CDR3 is TGTGCCACCAGTGTAGAAACTTATAAAGGACGCTCCTACGAGCAGTACTTC. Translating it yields CATSVETYKGRSYEQYF.